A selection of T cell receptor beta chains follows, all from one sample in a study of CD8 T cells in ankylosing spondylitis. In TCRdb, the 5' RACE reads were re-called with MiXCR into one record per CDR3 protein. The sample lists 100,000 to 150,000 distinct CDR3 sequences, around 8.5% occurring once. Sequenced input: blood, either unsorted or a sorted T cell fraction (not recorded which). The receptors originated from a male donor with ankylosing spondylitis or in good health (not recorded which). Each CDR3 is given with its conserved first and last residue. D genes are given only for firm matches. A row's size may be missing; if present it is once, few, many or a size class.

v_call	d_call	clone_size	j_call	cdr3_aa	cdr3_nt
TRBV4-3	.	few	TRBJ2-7	CASSQVHRGGYEQYF	TGCGCCAGCAGCCAAGTGCACAGGGGGGGCTACGAGCAGTACTTC
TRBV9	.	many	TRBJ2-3	CASSVAEYSTDTQYF	TGTGCCAGCAGCGTAGCGGAGTATAGCACAGATACGCAGTATTTT
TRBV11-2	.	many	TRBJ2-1	CAISLYRASSYNEQFF	TGTGCCATCAGCTTATACAGAGCCAGCTCCTACAATGAGCAGTTCTTC
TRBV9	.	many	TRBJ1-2	CASSPGGLAGYTF	TGTGCCAGCAGCCCGGGCGGATTGGCTGGCTACACCTTC
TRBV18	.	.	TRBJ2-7	CASSPMEGGPYEQYF	TGTGCCAGCTCACCAATGGAAGGCGGACCCTACGAGCAGTACTTC
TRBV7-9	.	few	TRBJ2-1	CASSFAGVSYNEQFF	TGTGCCAGCAGCTTTGCGGGTGTCTCCTACAATGAGCAGTTCTTC
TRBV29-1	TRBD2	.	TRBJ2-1	CIVGPLAVSGMVNEQFF	TGCATCGTCGGTCCACTAGCGGTAAGCGGCATGGTTAATGAGCAGTTCTTC
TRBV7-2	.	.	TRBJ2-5	CASSLEWAEQETQYF	TGTGCCAGCAGCTTAGAATGGGCAGAGCAAGAGACCCAGTACTTC
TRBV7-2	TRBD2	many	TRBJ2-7	CASSSSLAGVYEQYF	TGTGCCAGCAGTTCATCCCTAGCGGGAGTCTACGAGCAGTACTTC
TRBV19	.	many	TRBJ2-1	CASSIPGINEQFF	TGTGCCAGTAGTATCCCCGGGATCAATGAGCAGTTCTTC
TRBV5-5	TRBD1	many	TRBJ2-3	CASSLETTGGRTQYF	TGTGCCAGCAGCTTGGAAACGACAGGGGGCCGTACGCAGTATTTT
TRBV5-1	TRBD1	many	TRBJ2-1	CASSSGQFYEQFF	TGCGCCAGCAGCTCGGGACAGTTCTATGAGCAGTTCTTC
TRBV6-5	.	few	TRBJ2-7	CASSYSWDGLYEQYF	TGTGCCAGCAGTTACTCGTGGGACGGACTCTACGAGCAGTACTTC
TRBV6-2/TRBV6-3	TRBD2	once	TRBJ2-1	CASSWLAGVDEQFF	TGTGCCAGCAGTTGGCTAGCGGGAGTGGATGAGCAGTTCTTC
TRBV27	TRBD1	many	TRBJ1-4	CASRGQGALEKLFF	TGTGCCAGCAGGGGACAGGGGGCGCTTGAAAAACTGTTTTTT
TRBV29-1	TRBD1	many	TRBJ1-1	CSVAGGAFGAFF	TGCAGCGTTGCAGGGGGCGCTTTTGGGGCTTTCTTT
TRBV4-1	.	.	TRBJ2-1	CATQRGRGSYNEQFF	TGCGCCACCCAGCGGGGCAGGGGGTCCTACAATGAGCAGTTCTTC
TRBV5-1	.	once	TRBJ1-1	CASSLVAGGNTEAFF	TGCGCCAGCAGCTTGGTTGCAGGAGGGAACACTGAAGCTTTCTTT
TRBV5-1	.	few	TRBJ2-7	CATRADNYEQYF	TGCGCCACAAGGGCGGACAACTACGAGCAGTACTTC
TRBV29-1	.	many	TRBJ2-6	CSVRLSGANVLTF	TGCAGCGTTCGCCTCTCTGGGGCCAACGTCCTGACTTTC